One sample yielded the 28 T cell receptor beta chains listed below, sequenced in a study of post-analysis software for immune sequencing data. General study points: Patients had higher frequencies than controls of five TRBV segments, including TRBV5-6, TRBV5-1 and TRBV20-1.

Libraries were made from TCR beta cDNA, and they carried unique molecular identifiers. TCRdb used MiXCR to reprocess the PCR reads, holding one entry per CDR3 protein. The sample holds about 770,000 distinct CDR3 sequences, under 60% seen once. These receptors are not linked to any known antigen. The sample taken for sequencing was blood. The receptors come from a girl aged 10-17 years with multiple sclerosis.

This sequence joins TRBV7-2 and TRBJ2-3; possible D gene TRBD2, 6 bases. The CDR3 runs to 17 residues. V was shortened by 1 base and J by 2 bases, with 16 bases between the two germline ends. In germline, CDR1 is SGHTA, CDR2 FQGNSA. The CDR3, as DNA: TGTGCCAGCAGCTTAGAGTTTGTGGGAGGAGCCACAGATACGCAGTATTTT. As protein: CASSLEFVGGATDTQYF.

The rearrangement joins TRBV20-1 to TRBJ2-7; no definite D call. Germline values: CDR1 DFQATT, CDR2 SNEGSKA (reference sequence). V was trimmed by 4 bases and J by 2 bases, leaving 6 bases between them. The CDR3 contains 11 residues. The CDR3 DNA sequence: TGCAGTGCTAAGGTAACCTACGAGCAGTACTTC. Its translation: CSAKVTYEQYF.

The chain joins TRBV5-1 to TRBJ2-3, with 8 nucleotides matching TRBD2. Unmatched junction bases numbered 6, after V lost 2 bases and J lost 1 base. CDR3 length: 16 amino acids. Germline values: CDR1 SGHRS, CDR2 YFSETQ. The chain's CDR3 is CASSFGGTRGTDTQYF. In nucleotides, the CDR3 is TGCGCCAGCAGCTTCGGGGGGACTAGAGGCACAGATACGCAGTATTTT.

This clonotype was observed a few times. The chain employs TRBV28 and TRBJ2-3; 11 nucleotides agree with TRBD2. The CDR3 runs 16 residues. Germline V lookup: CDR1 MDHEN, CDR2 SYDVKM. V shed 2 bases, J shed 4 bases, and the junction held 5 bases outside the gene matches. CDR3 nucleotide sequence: TGTGCCAGCAGTTTACTAGCGGGAGGAGGTGCAGATACGCAGTATTTT. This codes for CASSLLAGGGADTQYF.

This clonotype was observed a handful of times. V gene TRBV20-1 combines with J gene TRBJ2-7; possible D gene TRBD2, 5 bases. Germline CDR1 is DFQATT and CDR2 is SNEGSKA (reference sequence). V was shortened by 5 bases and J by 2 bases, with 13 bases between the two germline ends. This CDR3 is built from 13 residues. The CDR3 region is CSAAIRGTYEQYF. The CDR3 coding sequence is TGCAGTGCTGCCATACGGGGTACCTACGAGCAGTACTTC.

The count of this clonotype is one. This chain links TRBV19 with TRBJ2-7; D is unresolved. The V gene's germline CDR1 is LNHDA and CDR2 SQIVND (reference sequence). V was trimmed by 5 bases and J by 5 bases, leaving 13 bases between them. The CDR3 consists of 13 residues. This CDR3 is CASSPMGPNEQYF. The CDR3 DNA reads TGTGCCAGTAGTCCGATGGGCCCTAACGAGCAGTACTTC.

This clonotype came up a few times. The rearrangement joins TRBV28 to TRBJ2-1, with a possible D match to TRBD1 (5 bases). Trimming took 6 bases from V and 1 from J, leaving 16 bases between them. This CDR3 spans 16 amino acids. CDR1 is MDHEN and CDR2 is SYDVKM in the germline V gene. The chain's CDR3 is CASSPAGPISYNEQFF. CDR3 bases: TGTGCCAGCAGCCCCGCAGGGCCTATTTCCTACAATGAGCAGTTCTTC.

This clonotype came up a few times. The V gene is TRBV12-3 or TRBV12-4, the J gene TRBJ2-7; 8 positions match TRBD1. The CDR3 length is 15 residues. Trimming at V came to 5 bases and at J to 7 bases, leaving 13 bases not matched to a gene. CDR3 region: CASSPRQGWGREQYF. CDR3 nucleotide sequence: TGTGCCAGCAGTCCCCGACAGGGGTGGGGGAGGGAGCAGTACTTC.

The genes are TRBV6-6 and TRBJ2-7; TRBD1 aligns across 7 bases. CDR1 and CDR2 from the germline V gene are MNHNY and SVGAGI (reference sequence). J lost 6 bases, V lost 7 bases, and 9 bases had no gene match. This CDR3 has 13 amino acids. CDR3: CASKGSNRGEQYF. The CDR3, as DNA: TGTGCCAGCAAGGGCAGTAACAGGGGCGAGCAGTACTTC.

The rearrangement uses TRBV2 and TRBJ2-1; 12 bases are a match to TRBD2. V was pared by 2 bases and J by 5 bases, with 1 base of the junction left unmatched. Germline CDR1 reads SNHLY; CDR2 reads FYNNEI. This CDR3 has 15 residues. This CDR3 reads CASSERTSGDNEQFF. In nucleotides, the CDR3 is TGTGCCAGCAGTGAAAGGACTAGCGGGGACAATGAGCAGTTCTTC. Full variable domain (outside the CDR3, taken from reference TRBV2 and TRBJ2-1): EPEVTQTPSHQVTQMGQEVILRCVPISNHLYFYWYRQILGQKVEFLVSFYNNEISEKSEIFDDQFSVERPDGSNFTLKIRSTKLEDSAMYFCASSERTSGDNEQFFGPGTRLTVL.

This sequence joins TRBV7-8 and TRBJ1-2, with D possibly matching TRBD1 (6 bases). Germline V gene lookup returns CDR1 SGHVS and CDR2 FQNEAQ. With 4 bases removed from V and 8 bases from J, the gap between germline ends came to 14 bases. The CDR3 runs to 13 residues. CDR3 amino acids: CASSSNYGQGYTF. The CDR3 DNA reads TGTGCCAGCAGCTCCAACTACGGACAGGGCTACACCTTC. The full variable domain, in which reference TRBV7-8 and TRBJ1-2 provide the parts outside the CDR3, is GAGVSQSPRYKVAKRGQDVALRCDPISGHVSLFWYQQALGQGPEFLTYFQNEAQLDKSGLPSDRFFAERPEGSVSTLKIQRTQQEDSAVYLCASSSNYGQGYTFGSGTRLTVV.

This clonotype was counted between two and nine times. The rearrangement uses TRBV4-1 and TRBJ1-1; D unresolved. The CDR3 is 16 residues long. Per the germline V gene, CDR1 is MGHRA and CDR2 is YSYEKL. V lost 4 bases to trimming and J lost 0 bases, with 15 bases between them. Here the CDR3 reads CASSRSEASMNTEAFF. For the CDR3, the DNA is TGCGCCAGCAGCCGGTCTGAGGCAAGCATGAACACTGAAGCTTTCTTT.

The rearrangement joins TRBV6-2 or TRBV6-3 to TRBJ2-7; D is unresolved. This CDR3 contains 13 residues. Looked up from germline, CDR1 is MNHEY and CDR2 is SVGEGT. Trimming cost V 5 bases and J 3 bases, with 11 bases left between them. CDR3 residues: CASSHPPGYEQYF. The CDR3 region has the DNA TGTGCCAGCAGTCACCCCCCGGGCTACGAGCAGTACTTC.

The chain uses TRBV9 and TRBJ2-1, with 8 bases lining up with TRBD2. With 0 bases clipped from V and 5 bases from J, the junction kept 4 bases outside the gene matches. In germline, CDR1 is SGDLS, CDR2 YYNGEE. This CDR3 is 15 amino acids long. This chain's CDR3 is CASSVESSGHNEQFF. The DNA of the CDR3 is TGTGCCAGCAGCGTAGAGTCTAGCGGGCACAATGAGCAGTTCTTC. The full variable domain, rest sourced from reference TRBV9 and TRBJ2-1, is DSGVTQTPKHLITATGQRVTLRCSPRSGDLSVYWYQQSLDQGLQFLIQYYNGEERAKGNILERFSAQQFPDLHSELNLSSLELGDSALYFCASSVESSGHNEQFFGPGTRLTVL.

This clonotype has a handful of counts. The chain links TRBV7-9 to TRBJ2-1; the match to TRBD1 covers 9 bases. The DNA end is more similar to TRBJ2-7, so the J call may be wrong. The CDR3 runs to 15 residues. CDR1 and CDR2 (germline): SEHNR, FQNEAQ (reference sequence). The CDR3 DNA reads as TGTGCCAGCAGCTTAGGGGACAGGGTGCCCTACGAGCAGTACTTC. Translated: CASSLGDRVPYEQYF.

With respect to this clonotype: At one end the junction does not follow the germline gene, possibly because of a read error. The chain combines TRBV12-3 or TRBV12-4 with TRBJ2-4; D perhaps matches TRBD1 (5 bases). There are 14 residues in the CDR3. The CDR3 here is CANSLGSGHSRQYF. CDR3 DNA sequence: TGTGCCAACAGTTTGGGCTCAGGGCACTCTAGGCAGTACTTC.

The CDR3 nucleotides read TGTGCCAGCAGCTTAATCCCGAGCTCCTACGAGCAGTACTTC. Translating gives CASSLIPSSYEQYF. The V gene is TRBV7-3, the J gene TRBJ2-7; D remains unclear. Per the germline V gene, CDR1 is SGHTA and CDR2 is FQGTGA. The CDR3 totals 14 residues. Trimming removed 1 base from V and 0 bases from J, with 7 bases in between.

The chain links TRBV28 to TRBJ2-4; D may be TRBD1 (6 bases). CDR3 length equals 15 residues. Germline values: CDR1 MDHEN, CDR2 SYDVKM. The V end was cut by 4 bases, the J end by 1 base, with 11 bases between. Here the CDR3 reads CASSSLGAAKNIQYF. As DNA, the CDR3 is TGTGCCAGCAGTTCGTTGGGGGCCGCCAAAAACATTCAGTACTTC.

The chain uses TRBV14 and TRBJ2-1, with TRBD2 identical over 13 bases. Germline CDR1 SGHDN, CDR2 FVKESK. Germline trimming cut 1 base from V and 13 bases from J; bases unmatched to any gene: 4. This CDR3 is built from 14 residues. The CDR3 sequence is CASSQGGLAGVQFF. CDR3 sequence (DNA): TGTGCCAGCAGCCAAGGAGGACTAGCGGGAGTACAGTTCTTC. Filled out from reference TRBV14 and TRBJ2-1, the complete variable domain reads EAGVTQFPSHSVIEKGQTVTLRCDPISGHDNLYWYRRVMGKEIKFLLHFVKESKQDESGMPNNRFLAERTGGTYSTLKVQPAELEDSGVYFCASSQGGLAGVQFFGPGTRLTVL.

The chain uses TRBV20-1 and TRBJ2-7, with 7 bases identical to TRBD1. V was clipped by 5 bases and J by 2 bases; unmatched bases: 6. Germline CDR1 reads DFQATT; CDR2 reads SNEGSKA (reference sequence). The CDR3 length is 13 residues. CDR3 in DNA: TGCAGTGCTCTGAGGACAGGAACCTACGAGCAGTACTTC. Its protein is CSALRTGTYEQYF.

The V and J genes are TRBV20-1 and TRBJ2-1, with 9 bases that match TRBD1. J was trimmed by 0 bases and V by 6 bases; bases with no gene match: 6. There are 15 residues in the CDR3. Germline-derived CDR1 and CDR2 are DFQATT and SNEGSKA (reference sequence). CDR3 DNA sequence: TGCAGTGCCCCAGGACAGGGGAGCTCCTACAATGAGCAGTTCTTC. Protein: CSAPGQGSSYNEQFF.

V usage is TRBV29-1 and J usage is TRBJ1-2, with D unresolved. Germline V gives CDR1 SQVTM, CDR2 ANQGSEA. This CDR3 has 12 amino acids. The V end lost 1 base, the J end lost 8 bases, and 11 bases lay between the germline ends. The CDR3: CSVEVAVEGYTF. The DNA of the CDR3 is TGCAGCGTTGAAGTGGCCGTGGAGGGCTACACCTTC.

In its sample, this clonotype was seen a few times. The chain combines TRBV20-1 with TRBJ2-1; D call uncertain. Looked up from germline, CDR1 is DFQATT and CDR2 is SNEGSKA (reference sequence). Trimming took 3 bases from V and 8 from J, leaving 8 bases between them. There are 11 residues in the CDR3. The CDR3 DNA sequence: TGCAGTGCTAGTCCCTTGTATGAGCAGTTCTTC. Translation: CSASPLYEQFF.

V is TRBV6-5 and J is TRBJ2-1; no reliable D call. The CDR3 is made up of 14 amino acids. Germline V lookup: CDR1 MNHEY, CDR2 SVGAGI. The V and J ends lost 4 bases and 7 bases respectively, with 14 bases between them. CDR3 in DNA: TGTGCCAGCAGTTTTGGGCATGGAGTTAATGAGCAGTTCTTC. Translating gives CASSFGHGVNEQFF.

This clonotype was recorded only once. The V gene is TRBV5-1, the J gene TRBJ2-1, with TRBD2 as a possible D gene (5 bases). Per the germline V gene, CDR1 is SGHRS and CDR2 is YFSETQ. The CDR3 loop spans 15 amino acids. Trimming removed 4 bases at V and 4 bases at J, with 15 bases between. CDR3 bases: TGCGCCAGCAGCCCCGGCCGAGCGGTATACAATGAGCAGTTCTTC. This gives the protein CASSPGRAVYNEQFF.

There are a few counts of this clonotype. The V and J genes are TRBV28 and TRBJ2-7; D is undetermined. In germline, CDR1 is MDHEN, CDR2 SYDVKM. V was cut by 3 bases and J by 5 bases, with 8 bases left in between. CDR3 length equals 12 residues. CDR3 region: CASSFDKNEQYF. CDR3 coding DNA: TGTGCCAGCAGTTTTGACAAGAACGAGCAGTACTTC. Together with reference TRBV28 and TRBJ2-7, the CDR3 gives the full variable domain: DVKVTQSSRYLVKRTGEKVFLECVQDMDHENMFWYRQDPGLGLRLIYFSYDVKMKEKGDIPEGYSVSREKKERFSLILESASTNQTSMYLCASSFDKNEQYFGPGTRLTVT.

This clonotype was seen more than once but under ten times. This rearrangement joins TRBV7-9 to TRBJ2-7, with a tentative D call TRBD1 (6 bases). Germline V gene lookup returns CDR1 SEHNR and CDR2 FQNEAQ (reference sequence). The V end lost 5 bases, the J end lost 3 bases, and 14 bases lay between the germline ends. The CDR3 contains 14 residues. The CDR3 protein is CASSEPGHLYEQYF. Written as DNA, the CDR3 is TGTGCCAGCAGCGAACCGGGACACCTCTACGAGCAGTACTTC.

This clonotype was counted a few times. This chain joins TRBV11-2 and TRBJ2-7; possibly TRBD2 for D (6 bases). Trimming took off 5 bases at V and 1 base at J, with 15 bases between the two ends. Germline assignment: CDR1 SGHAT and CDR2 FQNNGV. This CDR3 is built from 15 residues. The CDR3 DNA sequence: TGTGCCAGCAGCGCATCCGGGACTGGTTCCTACGAGCAGTACTTC. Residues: CASSASGTGSYEQYF. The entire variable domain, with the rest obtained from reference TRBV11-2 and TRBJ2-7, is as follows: EAGVAQSPRYKIIEKRQSVAFWCNPISGHATLYWYQQILGQGPKLLIQFQNNGVVDDSQLPKDRFSAERLKGVDSTLKIQPAKLEDSAVYLCASSASGTGSYEQYFGPGTRLTVT.